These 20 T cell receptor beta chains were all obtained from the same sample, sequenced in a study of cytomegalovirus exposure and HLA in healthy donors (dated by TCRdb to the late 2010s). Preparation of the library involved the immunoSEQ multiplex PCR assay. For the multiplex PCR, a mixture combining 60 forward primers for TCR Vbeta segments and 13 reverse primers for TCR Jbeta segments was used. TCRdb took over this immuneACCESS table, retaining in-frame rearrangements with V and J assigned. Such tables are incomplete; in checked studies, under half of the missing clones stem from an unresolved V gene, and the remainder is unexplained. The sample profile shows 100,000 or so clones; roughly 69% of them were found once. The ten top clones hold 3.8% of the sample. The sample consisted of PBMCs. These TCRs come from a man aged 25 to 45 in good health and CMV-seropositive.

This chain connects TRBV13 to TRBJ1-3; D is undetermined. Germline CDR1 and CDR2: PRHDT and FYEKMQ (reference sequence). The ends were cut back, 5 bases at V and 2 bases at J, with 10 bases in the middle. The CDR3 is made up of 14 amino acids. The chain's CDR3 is CASSLREAGNTIYF. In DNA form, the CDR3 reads TGTGCCAGCAGCCTCCGAGAGGCTGGAAACACCATATATTTT. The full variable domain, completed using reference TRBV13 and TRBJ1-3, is AAGVIQSPRHLIKEKRETATLKCYPIPRHDTVYWYQQGPGQDPQFLISFYEKMQSDKGSIPDRFSAQQFSDYHSELNMSSLELGDSALYFCASSLREAGNTIYFGEGSWLTVV.

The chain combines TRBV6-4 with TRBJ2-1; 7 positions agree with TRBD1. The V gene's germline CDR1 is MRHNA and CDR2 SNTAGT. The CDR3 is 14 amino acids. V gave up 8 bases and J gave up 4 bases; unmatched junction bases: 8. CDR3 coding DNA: TGTGCCAGCGCCCCAGGGGGAATTTACAATGAGCAGTTCTTC. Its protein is CASAPGGIYNEQFF.

Here the CDR3 reads CASSSRTSGGFSNTGELFF. The CDR3 DNA is TGTGCCAGCAGCTCCCGGACTAGCGGGGGATTTTCGAACACCGGGGAGCTGTTTTTT. V and J are TRBV5-6 and TRBJ2-2, with 13 bases aligning to TRBD2. V dropped 3 bases and J dropped 0; count of bases not matched to a gene: 8. Germline loops: CDR1 SGHDT, CDR2 YYEEEE. The length of the CDR3 is 19 residues.

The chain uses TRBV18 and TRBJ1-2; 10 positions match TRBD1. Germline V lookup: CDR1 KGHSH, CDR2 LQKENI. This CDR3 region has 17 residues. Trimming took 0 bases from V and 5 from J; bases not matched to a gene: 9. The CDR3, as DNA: TGTGCCAGCTCACCACCGACAGGGGGCGATCGAATTTATGGCTACACCTTC. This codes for CASSPPTGGDRIYGYTF.

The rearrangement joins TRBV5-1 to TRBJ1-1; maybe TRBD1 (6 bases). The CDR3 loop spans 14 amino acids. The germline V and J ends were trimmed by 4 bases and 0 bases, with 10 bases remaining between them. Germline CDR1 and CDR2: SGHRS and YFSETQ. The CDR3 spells CASSMDSMNTEAFF. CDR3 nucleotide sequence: TGCGCCAGCAGCATGGACAGTATGAACACTGAAGCTTTCTTT.

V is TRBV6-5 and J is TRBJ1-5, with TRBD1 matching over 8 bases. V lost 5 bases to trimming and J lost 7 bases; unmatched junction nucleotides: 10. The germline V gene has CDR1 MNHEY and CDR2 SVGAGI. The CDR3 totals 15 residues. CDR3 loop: CASSPQGAVTQPQHF. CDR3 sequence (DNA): TGTGCCAGCAGTCCTCAGGGGGCGGTCACCCAGCCCCAGCATTTT.

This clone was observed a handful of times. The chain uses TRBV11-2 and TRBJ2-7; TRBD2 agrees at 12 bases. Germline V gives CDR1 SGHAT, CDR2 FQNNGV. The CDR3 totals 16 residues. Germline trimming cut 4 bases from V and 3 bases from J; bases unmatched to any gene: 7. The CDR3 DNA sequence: TGTGCCAGCAGCTACGGATCGGGACTAGCGGGCTACGAGCAGTACTTC. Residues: CASSYGSGLAGYEQYF. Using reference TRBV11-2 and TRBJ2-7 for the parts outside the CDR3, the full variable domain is EAGVAQSPRYKIIEKRQSVAFWCNPISGHATLYWYQQILGQGPKLLIQFQNNGVVDDSQLPKDRFSAERLKGVDSTLKIQPAKLEDSAVYLCASSYGSGLAGYEQYFGPGTRLTVT.

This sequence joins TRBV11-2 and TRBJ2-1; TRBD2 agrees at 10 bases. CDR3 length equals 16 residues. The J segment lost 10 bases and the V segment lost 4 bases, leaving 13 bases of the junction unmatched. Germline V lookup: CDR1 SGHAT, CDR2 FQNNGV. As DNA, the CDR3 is TGTGCCAGCAGCTCATCTAGCGGGGGCGTGCAATGGGAGCAGTTCTTC. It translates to CASSSSSGGVQWEQFF.

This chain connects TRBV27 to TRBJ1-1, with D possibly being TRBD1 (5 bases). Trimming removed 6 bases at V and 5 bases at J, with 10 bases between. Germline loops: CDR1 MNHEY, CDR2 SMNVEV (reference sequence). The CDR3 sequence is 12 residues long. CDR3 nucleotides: TGTGCCAGCAGCAGCGGGGGGACTGAAGCTTTCTTT. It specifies CASSSGGTEAFF.

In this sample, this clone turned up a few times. The CDR3 sequence is CASHKGRGMNTEAFF. The DNA for the CDR3 is TGTGCCAGTCACAAAGGTCGGGGGATGAACACTGAAGCTTTCTTT. The rearrangement joins TRBV19 to TRBJ1-1, with a weak D call TRBD1 (5 bases). The V gene's germline CDR1 is LNHDA and CDR2 SQIVND (reference sequence). CDR3 size: 15 residues. V was trimmed by 8 bases and J by 0 bases, leaving 16 bases between them. Full variable domain (remainder filled in from reference TRBV19 and TRBJ1-1): DGGITQSPKYLFRKEGQNVTLSCEQNLNHDAMYWYRQDPGQGLRLIYYSQIVNDFQKGDIAEGYSVSREKKESFPLTVTSAQKNPTAFYLCASHKGRGMNTEAFFGQGTRLTVV.

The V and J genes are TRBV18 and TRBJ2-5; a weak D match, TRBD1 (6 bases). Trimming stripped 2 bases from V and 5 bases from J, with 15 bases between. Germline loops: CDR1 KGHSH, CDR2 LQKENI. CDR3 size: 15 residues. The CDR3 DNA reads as TGTGCCAGCTCACCAGGGGGCCGGGCATGGGAGACCCAGTACTTC. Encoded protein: CASSPGGRAWETQYF.

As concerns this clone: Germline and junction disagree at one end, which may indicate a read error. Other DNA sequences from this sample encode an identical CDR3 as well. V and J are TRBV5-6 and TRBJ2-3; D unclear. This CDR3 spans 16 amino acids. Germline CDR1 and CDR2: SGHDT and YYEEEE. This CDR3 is CASSLAGIRSTDTQYF. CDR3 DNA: TGTGCCAGTAGCTTGGCAGGAATCCGAAGCACAGATACGCAGTATTTT.

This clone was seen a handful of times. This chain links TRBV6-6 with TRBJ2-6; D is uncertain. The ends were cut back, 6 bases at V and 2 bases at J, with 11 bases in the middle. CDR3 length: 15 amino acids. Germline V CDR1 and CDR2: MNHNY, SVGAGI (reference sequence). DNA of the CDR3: TGTGCCAGCAGCCTGAGTGGGCCTGGGGCCAACGTCCTGACTTTC. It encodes CASSLSGPGANVLTF.

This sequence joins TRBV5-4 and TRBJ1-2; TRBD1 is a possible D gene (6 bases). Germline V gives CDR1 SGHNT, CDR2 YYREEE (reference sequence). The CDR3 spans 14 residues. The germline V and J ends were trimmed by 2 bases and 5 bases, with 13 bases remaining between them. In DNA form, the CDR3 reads TGTGCCAGCAGCTTTCGGGGGGCAATATATGGCTACACCTTC. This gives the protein CASSFRGAIYGYTF. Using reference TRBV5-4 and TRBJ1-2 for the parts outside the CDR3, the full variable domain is ETGVTQSPTHLIKTRGQQVTLRCSSQSGHNTVSWYQQALGQGPQFIFQYYREEENGRGNFPPRFSGLQFPNYSSELNVNALELDDSALYLCASSFRGAIYGYTFGSGTRLTVV.

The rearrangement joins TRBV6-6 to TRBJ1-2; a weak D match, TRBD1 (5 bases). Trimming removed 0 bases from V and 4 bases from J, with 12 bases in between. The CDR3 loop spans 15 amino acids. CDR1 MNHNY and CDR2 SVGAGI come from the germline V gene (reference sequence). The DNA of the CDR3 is TGTGCCAGCAGTTACTCGATAGACAGTGGCTATGGCTACACCTTC. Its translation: CASSYSIDSGYGYTF.

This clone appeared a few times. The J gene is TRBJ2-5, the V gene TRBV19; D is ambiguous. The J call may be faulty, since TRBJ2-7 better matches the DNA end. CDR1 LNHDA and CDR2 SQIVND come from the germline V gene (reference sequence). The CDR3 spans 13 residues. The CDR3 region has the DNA TGTGCCAGTAGCGATGGTTTTGCCTACGAGCAGTACTTC. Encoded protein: CASSDGFAYEQYF.

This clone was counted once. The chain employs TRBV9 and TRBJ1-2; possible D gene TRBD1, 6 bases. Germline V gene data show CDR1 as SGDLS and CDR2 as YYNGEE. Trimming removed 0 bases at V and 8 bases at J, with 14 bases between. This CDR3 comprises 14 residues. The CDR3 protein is CASSVAGGGAGYTF. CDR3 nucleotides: TGTGCCAGCAGCGTAGCGGGGGGCGGTGCCGGCTACACCTTC.

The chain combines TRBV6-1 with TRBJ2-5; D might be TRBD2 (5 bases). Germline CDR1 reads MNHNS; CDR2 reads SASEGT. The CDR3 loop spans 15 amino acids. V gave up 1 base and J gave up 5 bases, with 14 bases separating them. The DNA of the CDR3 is TGTGCCAGCAGTGAAGGAGGGCCGGGATGGGAGACCCAGTACTTC. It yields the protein CASSEGGPGWETQYF.

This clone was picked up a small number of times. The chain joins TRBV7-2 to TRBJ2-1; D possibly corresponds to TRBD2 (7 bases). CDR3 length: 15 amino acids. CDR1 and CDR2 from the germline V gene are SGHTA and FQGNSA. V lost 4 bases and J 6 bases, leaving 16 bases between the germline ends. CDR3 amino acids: CASSSRGAPTNEQFF. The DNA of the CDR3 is TGTGCCAGCAGCTCCCGGGGGGCACCCACCAATGAGCAGTTCTTC.

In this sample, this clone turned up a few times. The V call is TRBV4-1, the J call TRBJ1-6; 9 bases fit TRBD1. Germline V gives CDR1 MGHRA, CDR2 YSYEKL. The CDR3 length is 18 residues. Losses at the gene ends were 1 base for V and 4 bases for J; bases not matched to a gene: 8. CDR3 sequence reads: CASSQGRTGVVYNSPLHF. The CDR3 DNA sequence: TGCGCCAGCAGCCAAGGGCGGACAGGGGTGGTTTATAATTCACCCCTCCACTTT.